A selection of T cell receptor beta chains follows, all from one sample in a study of beta chain features in type 1 diabetes. The repertoire was sequenced with immunoSEQ multiplex PCR; TCRdb's copy has only in-frame clones and lacks some. This sample carries about 360,000 clones, 10% to 15% of them seen once, and the ten largest clones take roughly 0.015%. Sequencing was carried out using naive CD4+ T cells from blood. These receptors all come from a man younger than 35 in good health. Both conserved end residues are part of each CDR3. A D gene is named only where the DNA matches it firmly. Not all rows give a size; the values are once, few, many and, for expanded clones, a class.

d_gene	v_gene	j_gene	abundance	CDR3aa	CDR3nt
.	TRBV5-1	TRBJ1-6	.	CASSYSDNSPLHF	TGCGCCAGCAGCTACAGTGATAATTCACCCCTCCACTTT
TRBD2	TRBV7-7	TRBJ2-1	.	CASSFSGRNDEQFF	TGTGCTAGCAGCTTCAGCGGGAGGAACGATGAGCAGTTCTTC
.	TRBV7-4	TRBJ2-7	.	CASSPYYEQYF	TGTGCCAGCAGCCCTTACTACGAGCAGTACTTC
TRBD2	TRBV27	TRBJ2-5	.	CASSSSLAGETQYF	TGTGCCAGCAGTTCTAGTCTAGCGGGAGAGACCCAGTACTTC
TRBD1	TRBV5-1	TRBJ2-1	few	CASSVTGGSYNEQFF	TGCGCCAGCAGCGTAACAGGGGGGTCCTACAATGAGCAGTTCTTC
TRBD1	TRBV5-1	TRBJ2-3	.	CASSLVQYRGHNTDTQYF	TGCGCCAGCAGCTTGGTCCAATACAGGGGGCACAACACAGATACGCAGTATTTT
.	TRBV7-9	TRBJ2-2	.	CASSAYVTLRGGELFF	TGTGCCAGCAGCGCTTACGTGACTCTCCGGGGGGGGGAGCTGTTTTTT
TRBD1	TRBV7-7	TRBJ2-1	.	CASSLGQNNEQFF	TGTGCTAGCAGCTTGGGACAGAACAATGAGCAGTTCTTC
TRBD2	TRBV29-1	TRBJ2-5	few	CSVEYRSSGGQETQYF	TGCAGCGTTGAATATCGGTCTAGCGGGGGTCAAGAGACCCAGTACTTC
TRBD1	TRBV9	TRBJ1-1	few	CASSVTGANTEAFF	TGTGCCAGCAGCGTGACAGGGGCCAACACTGAAGCTTTCTTT
.	TRBV6-6	TRBJ1-3	few	CASSYPRGGPGNTIYF	TGTGCCAGCAGTTACCCGCGGGGGGGTCCTGGAAACACCATATATTTT
TRBD1	TRBV6-4	TRBJ2-1	few	CASSASGTVNEQFF	TGTGCCAGCAGTGCTTCCGGGACAGTTAATGAGCAGTTCTTC
.	TRBV7-9	TRBJ1-2	.	CASSLGVGQGYGYTF	TGTGCCAGCAGCTTAGGAGTGGGGCAGGGATATGGCTACACCTTC
.	TRBV4-2	TRBJ2-1	.	CASSQVDRDDEQFF	TGTGCCAGCAGCCAAGTTGACCGGGATGATGAGCAGTTCTTC
.	TRBV2	TRBJ2-7	.	CASCRGSYEQYF	TGTGCCTCATGCCGGGGGTCCTACGAGCAGTACTTC
.	TRBV4-3	TRBJ2-3	few	CASSQTGGGSTTDTQYF	TGCGCCAGCAGCCAGACAGGAGGCGGGAGTACCACAGATACGCAGTATTTT
.	TRBV25-1	TRBJ2-6	.	CASSELWGAGLTF	TGTGCCAGCAGTGAATTATGGGGCGCAGGCCTGACTTTC
TRBD1	TRBV6-6	TRBJ1-1	.	CASSRDRANTEAFF	TGTGCCAGCAGTCGGGACAGGGCAAACACTGAAGCTTTCTTT
TRBD1	TRBV10-3	TRBJ2-1	.	CAISESLGQGVFF	TGTGCCATCAGTGAGTCGCTGGGACAGGGTGTCTTCTTC
TRBD1	TRBV7-2	TRBJ2-7	few	CASSLQGQTYEQYF	TGTGCCAGCAGCTTACAGGGACAGACATACGAGCAGTACTTC
TRBD1	TRBV2	TRBJ2-1	few	CASSRLGTGASNEQFF	TGTGCCAGCAGTCGCCTAGGGACAGGGGCCTCGAATGAGCAGTTCTTC
.	TRBV29-1	TRBJ1-1	few	CSVRLGTEAFF	TGCAGCGTCCGGCTAGGTACTGAAGCTTTCTTT
TRBD1	TRBV5-4	TRBJ1-2	few	CASSVPWTGDYGYTF	TGTGCCAGCAGCGTTCCGTGGACAGGGGACTATGGCTACACCTTC
TRBD1	TRBV30	TRBJ1-5	.	CAWSAGQENQPQHF	TGTGCCTGGAGTGCAGGACAGGAAAATCAGCCCCAGCATTTT
TRBD2	TRBV4-3	TRBJ2-3	.	CASSQDYRLAGGQDTQYF	TGCGCCAGCAGCCAAGATTATCGGCTAGCGGGGGGGCAGGATACGCAGTATTTT
.	TRBV5-1	TRBJ2-5	.	CASTLGQVQETQYF	TGCGCCAGCACATTGGGACAAGTTCAAGAGACCCAGTACTTC
.	TRBV9	TRBJ2-7	few	CASSVGQLTSYEQYF	TGTGCCAGCAGCGTAGGACAGCTTACCTCCTACGAGCAGTACTTC
.	TRBV28	TRBJ1-1	.	CASSLSGVNTEAFF	TGTGCCAGCAGTTTATCAGGGGTTAACACTGAAGCTTTCTTT
.	TRBV18	TRBJ1-4	.	CASSPARLGPEKLFF	TGTGCCAGCTCACCAGCGCGACTAGGACCTGAAAAACTGTTTTTT
TRBD1	TRBV4-1	TRBJ2-3	.	CASSQDRGTGTTDTQYF	TGCGCCAGCAGCCAAGATCGGGGGACAGGGACGACAGATACGCAGTATTTT
.	TRBV4-2	TRBJ2-2	.	CASSQDQGAAGELFF	TGTGCCAGCAGCCAAGATCAAGGAGCAGCCGGGGAGCTGTTTTTT